The rows below give T cell receptor beta chains drawn from one sample of a study of shared clonotypes between healthy human individuals. Clones were sequenced by immunoSEQ multiplex PCR, and TCRdb holds only the in-frame ones, with some missing. This table holds about 680,000 clones, approximately 74% found once. Source material: memory CD4+ T cells sorted from blood. These receptors were obtained from a woman aged 25 to 39 in good health. Each CDR3 is given with its conserved first and last residue. The D gene is left open where the match is weak. Some rows mark clone size as missing; the rest say once, few, many or name a class of expanded clone.

CDR3nt: TGCGCCAGCAGCTCAATCCAGGGGGCTGGGTTCGGTGGAAACACCATATATTTT; CDR3aa: CASSSIQGAGFGGNTIYF; v_gene: TRBV5-1; d_gene: TRBD1; abundance: many; j_gene: TRBJ1-3
CDR3nt: TGTGCCAGCAGCTTACAGGAAGACACTGAAGCTTTCTTT; CDR3aa: CASSLQEDTEAFF; v_gene: TRBV7-9; d_gene: .; abundance: .; j_gene: TRBJ1-1
CDR3nt: TGTGCCATCAGTGCGGGGCGGAATAATGAGCAGTTCTTC; CDR3aa: CAISAGRNNEQFF; v_gene: TRBV10-3; d_gene: .; abundance: .; j_gene: TRBJ2-1
CDR3nt: TGTGCCAGCAGCCAAGATCCGGGTTATAGCAATCAGCCCCAGCATTTT; CDR3aa: CASSQDPGYSNQPQHF; v_gene: TRBV4-2; d_gene: .; abundance: .; j_gene: TRBJ1-5
CDR3nt: TGTGCCAGTCGTAGGGGACAGGGGACCTACGAGCAGTACTTC; CDR3aa: CASRRGQGTYEQYF; v_gene: TRBV28; d_gene: TRBD1; abundance: .; j_gene: TRBJ2-7
CDR3nt: TGTGCCAGCAGCCAAGAAAGGATTCCCACTGAAGCTTTCTTT; CDR3aa: CASSQERIPTEAFF; v_gene: TRBV14; d_gene: .; abundance: .; j_gene: TRBJ1-1
CDR3nt: TGTGCCTGGAGTACCCCGGGACAGGGTACCCGGACTTTCTTT; CDR3aa: CAWSTPGQGTRTFF; v_gene: TRBV30; d_gene: TRBD1; abundance: .; j_gene: TRBJ1-1
CDR3nt: TGTGCCAGCAGCCAGCGAAGGCAGGGTTCTAGCACAGATACGCAGTATTTT; CDR3aa: CASSQRRQGSSTDTQYF; v_gene: TRBV9; d_gene: .; abundance: .; j_gene: TRBJ2-3
CDR3nt: TGTGCCTGGAGTGTTAAAGAGACAGCGGAAAAACTGTTTTTT; CDR3aa: CAWSVKETAEKLFF; v_gene: TRBV30; d_gene: .; abundance: .; j_gene: TRBJ1-4
CDR3nt: TGTGCCAGCAGTGAAATCTTTGAGCAGTTCTTC; CDR3aa: CASSEIFEQFF; v_gene: TRBV2; d_gene: .; abundance: .; j_gene: TRBJ2-1
CDR3nt: TGTGCCTGGAGTGGGACGGCAACTAATGAAAAACTGTTTTTT; CDR3aa: CAWSGTATNEKLFF; v_gene: TRBV30; d_gene: .; abundance: once; j_gene: TRBJ1-4
CDR3nt: TGTGCCAGCAGCGCCGGAGGACTCGCTTACAGCTCCTACAATGAGCAGTTCTTC; CDR3aa: CASSAGGLAYSSYNEQFF; v_gene: TRBV9; d_gene: .; abundance: .; j_gene: TRBJ2-1
CDR3nt: TGTGCCAGCAGCCGACAGGGGTGGGAGCCCCAGCATTTT; CDR3aa: CASSRQGWEPQHF; v_gene: TRBV7-6; d_gene: TRBD1; abundance: .; j_gene: TRBJ1-5
CDR3nt: TGTGCCAGCAGTGCTCAGGGGGAGGTCACTGAAGCTTTCTTT; CDR3aa: CASSAQGEVTEAFF; v_gene: TRBV6-4; d_gene: TRBD1; abundance: .; j_gene: TRBJ1-1
CDR3nt: TGTGCCAGCAGCTTAAACCCGGGACACAACACTGAAGCTTTCTTT; CDR3aa: CASSLNPGHNTEAFF; v_gene: TRBV7-9; d_gene: .; abundance: .; j_gene: TRBJ1-1
CDR3nt: TGTGCCAGCATGTCCAGGGGTAGGGGCACTGAAGCTTTCTTT; CDR3aa: CASMSRGRGTEAFF; v_gene: TRBV28; d_gene: .; abundance: few; j_gene: TRBJ1-1
CDR3nt: TGCGCCAGCAGCGGCGGCGAGAACAATCAGCCCCAGCATTTT; CDR3aa: CASSGGENNQPQHF; v_gene: TRBV4-1; d_gene: .; abundance: .; j_gene: TRBJ1-5
CDR3nt: TGTGCCATCCGTGCTATAGGGGGTAGATTGGGGAATTACGAGCAGTACTTC; CDR3aa: CAIRAIGGRLGNYEQYF; v_gene: TRBV10-3; d_gene: .; abundance: .; j_gene: TRBJ2-7
CDR3nt: TGTGCCAGCAGCCCTCAGACTAGCGGGTACAATGAGCAGTTCTTC; CDR3aa: CASSPQTSGYNEQFF; v_gene: TRBV7-2; d_gene: TRBD2; abundance: .; j_gene: TRBJ2-1
CDR3nt: TGTGCCAGCAGTTCGCGGGATGGCAGCACAGATACGCAGTATTTT; CDR3aa: CASSSRDGSTDTQYF; v_gene: TRBV6-5; d_gene: .; abundance: once; j_gene: TRBJ2-3
CDR3nt: TGTGCCAGCAGCCGCCGAACAGGGGGCATTGGTGAAGCTTTCTTT; CDR3aa: CASSRRTGGIGEAFF; v_gene: TRBV6-5; d_gene: TRBD1; abundance: .; j_gene: TRBJ1-1
CDR3nt: TGTGCCAGCCACAGGGGATGGGGCACCGGGGCCAACGTCCTGACTTTC; CDR3aa: CASHRGWGTGANVLTF; v_gene: TRBV28; d_gene: TRBD1; abundance: few; j_gene: TRBJ2-6
CDR3nt: TGTGCCAGCAGCTCTAGCGACAGCCACAATGAGCAGTTCTTC; CDR3aa: CASSSSDSHNEQFF; v_gene: TRBV11-3; d_gene: .; abundance: few; j_gene: TRBJ2-1
CDR3nt: TGTGCCAGCAGTCGCGATAGGGAAAATGAAAAACTGTTTTTT; CDR3aa: CASSRDRENEKLFF; v_gene: TRBV5-4; d_gene: .; abundance: .; j_gene: TRBJ1-4
CDR3nt: TGTGCCAGCAGCTTAATCTCGAGGGGGGAAAAACTGTTTTTT; CDR3aa: CASSLISRGEKLFF; v_gene: TRBV7-9; d_gene: .; abundance: .; j_gene: TRBJ1-4
CDR3nt: TGTGCCAGCAGTGGAGCAGCGGGAGGGAACCAAGAGACCCAGTACTTC; CDR3aa: CASSGAAGGNQETQYF; v_gene: TRBV2; d_gene: TRBD2; abundance: .; j_gene: TRBJ2-5
CDR3nt: TGTGCCAGCAGCCACGGGGGGTCCCAAGGGGCAGCCCAGTACTTC; CDR3aa: CASSHGGSQGAAQYF; v_gene: TRBV7-9; d_gene: TRBD2; abundance: many; j_gene: TRBJ2-5
CDR3nt: TGTGCCAGCAGCCGACTAGCTTCGGAAACAGATACGCAGTATTTT; CDR3aa: CASSRLASETDTQYF; v_gene: TRBV2; d_gene: TRBD2; abundance: .; j_gene: TRBJ2-3
CDR3nt: TGCGCCAGCAGACCCCCCACAGGGCCCAGCTCCTACAATGAGCAGTTCTTC; CDR3aa: CASRPPTGPSSYNEQFF; v_gene: TRBV5-1; d_gene: .; abundance: .; j_gene: TRBJ2-1
CDR3nt: TGTGCCAGCAGTGAAGGCCCGACCGGGGAGCTGTTTTTT; CDR3aa: CASSEGPTGELFF; v_gene: TRBV25-1; d_gene: .; abundance: few; j_gene: TRBJ2-2
CDR3nt: TGTGCCAGCATCCCCTCAACCGGGTCCGGGGGCGAGCAGTACTTC; CDR3aa: CASIPSTGSGGEQYF; v_gene: TRBV28; d_gene: .; abundance: .; j_gene: TRBJ2-7
CDR3nt: TGTGCCAGCAGCTTAGTGGGACAGGGGGTAGACGGCTACACCTTC; CDR3aa: CASSLVGQGVDGYTF; v_gene: TRBV7-2; d_gene: TRBD1; abundance: .; j_gene: TRBJ1-2
CDR3nt: TGTGCCAGCAGTTCTCGAGGGACGGCCTCCTACGAGCAGTACTTC; CDR3aa: CASSSRGTASYEQYF; v_gene: TRBV6-6; d_gene: .; abundance: .; j_gene: TRBJ2-7
CDR3nt: TGTGCCAGCAGTTTATTGGAGTTATCTGAAGCTTTCTTT; CDR3aa: CASSLLELSEAFF; v_gene: TRBV28; d_gene: .; abundance: .; j_gene: TRBJ1-1
CDR3nt: TGTGCCATCAGTCCCCCCGGGACAGGGTTGCGACAGAACACTGAAGCTTTCTTT; CDR3aa: CAISPPGTGLRQNTEAFF; v_gene: TRBV10-3; d_gene: TRBD1; abundance: .; j_gene: TRBJ1-1
CDR3nt: TGTGCCAGCGGGGAGAAACATACGCAGTATTTT; CDR3aa: CASGEKHTQYF; v_gene: TRBV7-9; d_gene: .; abundance: .; j_gene: TRBJ2-3
CDR3nt: TGCAGCGTTGTAAGACAGGTGAACACTGAAGCTTTCTTT; CDR3aa: CSVVRQVNTEAFF; v_gene: TRBV29-1; d_gene: .; abundance: once; j_gene: TRBJ1-1
CDR3nt: TGTGCCAGTAATGGAGCGGGAGACTACGAGCAGTACTTC; CDR3aa: CASNGAGDYEQYF; v_gene: TRBV19; d_gene: TRBD2; abundance: .; j_gene: TRBJ2-7
CDR3nt: TGTGCCAGCAGCAAAGAGCACCGGGTCCAAAAGGATATATGTGGCAATCAGCCCCAGCATTTT; CDR3aa: CASSKEHRVQKDICGNQPQHF; v_gene: TRBV21-1; d_gene: .; abundance: .; j_gene: TRBJ1-5
CDR3nt: TGTGCCAGCTCGGGACAGGGTCCCTACGAGCAGTACTTC; CDR3aa: CASSGQGPYEQYF; v_gene: TRBV18; d_gene: TRBD1; abundance: few; j_gene: TRBJ2-7
CDR3nt: TGTGCCTGGAGCCTAGCGGGAGGCAAAAACATTCAGTACTTC; CDR3aa: CAWSLAGGKNIQYF; v_gene: TRBV30; d_gene: TRBD2; abundance: .; j_gene: TRBJ2-4
CDR3nt: TGTGCCAGCAGAGGGGGACAGGGTAAATCCTACGAGCAGTACTTC; CDR3aa: CASRGGQGKSYEQYF; v_gene: TRBV6-1; d_gene: TRBD1; abundance: many; j_gene: TRBJ2-7
CDR3nt: TGTGCCAGCAGCTCCTGGGACCGCGTGGGTACCTTC; CDR3aa: CASSSWDRVGTF; v_gene: TRBV5-5; d_gene: .; abundance: .; j_gene: TRBJ1-2
CDR3nt: TGTGCCAGTAGTAAAACCTCTGACTACTACGATACGCAGTATTTT; CDR3aa: CASSKTSDYYDTQYF; v_gene: TRBV19; d_gene: .; abundance: .; j_gene: TRBJ2-3
CDR3nt: TGTGCCAGCATGCGGGACACCCAGAGGGAGCAGTACTTC; CDR3aa: CASMRDTQREQYF; v_gene: TRBV6-1; d_gene: .; abundance: .; j_gene: TRBJ2-7
CDR3nt: TGTGCCTGGAGTCCGAGGGGGCTTCAAGAGACCCAGTACTTC; CDR3aa: CAWSPRGLQETQYF; v_gene: TRBV30; d_gene: TRBD1; abundance: .; j_gene: TRBJ2-5
CDR3nt: TGTGCCAGCAGCTCCCGCGTGGGAACCGGGGAGCTGTTTTTT; CDR3aa: CASSSRVGTGELFF; v_gene: TRBV5-6; d_gene: .; abundance: .; j_gene: TRBJ2-2
CDR3nt: TGTGCCAGCAGATCAGGGACAGATATTGGTGGCTACACCTTC; CDR3aa: CASRSGTDIGGYTF; v_gene: TRBV7-9; d_gene: TRBD1; abundance: .; j_gene: TRBJ1-2
CDR3nt: TGTGCCAGCAATCCCCCGTCACAAGATACGCAGTATTTT; CDR3aa: CASNPPSQDTQYF; v_gene: TRBV2; d_gene: .; abundance: .; j_gene: TRBJ2-3
CDR3nt: TGTGCCAGCACCAACGGACCCGGGGAGCTGTTTTTT; CDR3aa: CASTNGPGELFF; v_gene: TRBV6-6; d_gene: .; abundance: once; j_gene: TRBJ2-2
CDR3nt: TGTGCCAGCAGCTTGAGTCTAAATCAAGAGACCCAGTACTTC; CDR3aa: CASSLSLNQETQYF; v_gene: TRBV5-6; d_gene: .; abundance: .; j_gene: TRBJ2-5
CDR3nt: TGTGCCAGGGGACTAGCGGGTTTAAACACCGGGGAGCTGTTTTTT; CDR3aa: CARGLAGLNTGELFF; v_gene: TRBV7-9; d_gene: TRBD2; abundance: once; j_gene: TRBJ2-2
CDR3nt: TGTGCCAGCAGTTCCCACAGGGCAACTAATGAAAAACTGTTTTTT; CDR3aa: CASSSHRATNEKLFF; v_gene: TRBV27; d_gene: .; abundance: .; j_gene: TRBJ1-4
CDR3nt: TGTGCCAGCAGTGACCTCGGTTGGGACCTCACAGATACGCAGTATTTT; CDR3aa: CASSDLGWDLTDTQYF; v_gene: TRBV6-1; d_gene: .; abundance: .; j_gene: TRBJ2-3
CDR3nt: TGTGCCAGCAGCCAAGAGGCCCTACGTCGGGAGGGGCGTGAAGCTTTCTTT; CDR3aa: CASSQEALRREGREAFF; v_gene: TRBV4-2; d_gene: .; abundance: .; j_gene: TRBJ1-1
CDR3nt: TGTGCCAGTAGTACCACCCGGGGAGGGGGCGATGGCTACACCTTC; CDR3aa: CASSTTRGGGDGYTF; v_gene: TRBV19; d_gene: TRBD1; abundance: .; j_gene: TRBJ1-2
CDR3nt: TGTGCCAGCAGCCAAACCCAGGGGACAACTGAAGCTTTCTTT; CDR3aa: CASSQTQGTTEAFF; v_gene: TRBV11-2; d_gene: .; abundance: .; j_gene: TRBJ1-1